This T cell receptor (beta chain) was recorded in a study of cytomegalovirus exposure and HLA in healthy donors. Study-wide points: TCR sequences were mostly rare, though some public TCRs occurred in many donors. What a later analysis showed was that several of the most significant clusters appeared linked to common viral pathogens.

The table lists this clone with a count of one. Its cognate antigen is unknown. 13 Jbeta primers and 60 Vbeta primers were used for the PCR. Data came from immunoSEQ multiplex PCR; TCRdb stores just in-frame clones and leaves some out. The sample contains under 150,000 clones, around 73% of which appear only once. Sequencing was done on a sample of PBMCs. The sequence was collected from a woman aged 25-40 years in good health and CMV-seropositive.

CDR3 residues: CASSSIGTHYEQYF. The CDR3 DNA sequence: TGTGCCAGCAGCTCAATCGGGACTCATTACGAGCAGTACTTC. V is TRBV7-9 and J is TRBJ2-7; D may be TRBD2 (6 bases). Germline V CDR1 and CDR2: SEHNR, FQNEAQ (reference sequence). V lost 4 bases and J 4 bases, leaving 14 bases between the germline ends. The CDR3 extends over 14 amino acids.